This T cell receptor (beta chain) comes out of a study of cytomegalovirus exposure and HLA in healthy donors. The germline V gene encodes CDR1 SGHNT and CDR2 YYREEE (reference sequence). The V and J ends lost 6 bases and 6 bases respectively, with 24 bases between them. The length of the CDR3 is 16 residues. Donors counted as nominally healthy when sampled, yet unrecorded immune exposures were likely. Researchers ran the PCR with 60 Vbeta and 13 Jbeta primers. Clones were read by immunoSEQ multiplex PCR, and TCRdb kept only the in-frame ones, dropping some. The sample includes tens of thousands of clones, around three quarters of them seen just once.

What was sequenced was PBMCs. The chain links TRBV5-4 to TRBJ1-2, with TRBD1 as a possible D gene (5 bases). The TCR was taken from a man between 25 and 39 years old in good health and CMV-seropositive. The CDR3 DNA reads TGTGCCAGCACCCAATTCATCGTGACAGTTCGAGATGGCTACACCTTC. Translated, it gives CASTQFIVTVRDGYTF.